The next 26 T cell receptor beta chains were all read from a single sample in a study of shared clonotypes between healthy human individuals. The repertoire was sequenced with immunoSEQ multiplex PCR; TCRdb's copy has only in-frame clones and lacks some. Altogether about 2.3 million clones are present, roughly 93% being singletons, with the ten largest covering 0.39%. The sample comprised naive CD4+ T cells from PBMCs. As for subset: CD45RA+ positively selected. The receptors derive from a young man in good health. Some clones in this sample may be carry-over from other donors' samples.

The J gene is TRBJ1-3, the V gene TRBV5-1; D not certain. There are 14 residues in the CDR3. V lost 2 bases and J 0 bases, leaving 6 bases between the germline ends. Looked up from germline, CDR1 is SGHRS and CDR2 is YFSETQ. In nucleotides, the CDR3 is TGCGCCAGCAGCTTATACCTCTCTGGAAACACCATATATTTT. Amino acids: CASSLYLSGNTIYF.

This chain joins TRBV5-6 and TRBJ1-3, with D possibly matching TRBD1 (5 bases). V was shortened by 1 base and J by 7 bases, with 12 bases between the two germline ends. Germline values: CDR1 SGHDT, CDR2 YYEEEE. The CDR3 has 14 amino acids. As DNA, the CDR3 is TGTGCCAGCAGCTTGTATGGGGCCGGGAACACCATATATTTT. Residues: CASSLYGAGNTIYF.

This clone was counted once. The V gene is TRBV18, the J gene TRBJ2-5; D is ambiguous. Trimming took off 6 bases at V and 0 bases at J, with 14 bases between the two ends. The CDR3 is 15 amino acids. Germline V gene sequence: CDR1 KGHSH, CDR2 LQKENI. The CDR3 DNA reads as TGTGCCAGCTCCCCCGACGTGGGGAACCAAGAGACCCAGTACTTC. Translation gives CASSPDVGNQETQYF.

CDR3 residues: CASSQDRSGEKLFF. CDR3 coding DNA: TGCGCCAGCAGCCAGGACAGGTCGGGGGAAAAACTGTTTTTT. This chain links TRBV5-1 with TRBJ1-4, with 7 nucleotides matching TRBD1. The CDR3 is 14 residues long. The germline CDR1 and CDR2 sequences are SGHRS and YFSETQ. The V gene end was trimmed by 4 bases and the J gene end by 8 bases; junction bases not matched to a gene: 8. Full variable domain (missing parts from reference TRBV5-1 and TRBJ1-4): KAGVTQTPRYLIKTRGQQVTLSCSPISGHRSVSWYQQTPGQGLQFLFEYFSETQRNKGNFPGRFSGRQFSNSRSEMNVSTLELGDSALYLCASSQDRSGEKLFFGSGTQLSVL.

This clone was seen only once. The chain has TRBV29-1 and TRBJ2-1, with TRBD2 matching 7 bases. V was clipped by 8 bases and J by 0 bases; unmatched bases: 4. Germline V CDR1 and CDR2: SQVTM, ANQGSEA. The CDR3 has 13 residues. CDR3 sequence (DNA): TGCAGCATGAGCGGGATCTCCTACAATGAGCAGTTCTTC. This codes for CSMSGISYNEQFF.

CDR3 in DNA: TGTGCCAGCAGTCCCGAAATTCGGCGCCACGAGCAGTACTTC. Protein sequence: CASSPEIRRHEQYF. V is TRBV6-6 and J is TRBJ2-7; no clear D gene. The V end was cut by 5 bases, the J end by 5 bases, with 16 bases between. This CDR3 has 14 residues. Per the germline V gene, CDR1 is MNHNY and CDR2 is SVGAGI (reference sequence).

The chain uses TRBV5-4 and TRBJ2-3; possibly TRBD1 for D (5 bases). Germline V CDR1 and CDR2: SGHNT, YYREEE (reference sequence). CDR3 length: 16 amino acids. V gave up 3 bases and J gave up 2 bases, with 16 bases separating them. The CDR3 nucleotides are TGTGCCAGCAGCTCCAAGGAAAGGGGAAACACAGATACGCAGTATTTT. Its translation: CASSSKERGNTDTQYF.

The chain links TRBV30 to TRBJ1-3, with 7 positions matching TRBD1. Germline CDR1 is GTSNPN and CDR2 is SVGIG (reference sequence). The CDR3 has 14 amino acids. The J segment lost 4 bases and the V segment lost 3 bases, leaving 6 bases of the junction unmatched. Here the CDR3 reads CAWRSGTEGNTIYF. The CDR3, as DNA: TGTGCCTGGAGATCCGGGACAGAAGGAAACACCATATATTTT.

As to this clone: The identical CDR3 is also encoded by other nucleotide sequences in the sample. This chain links TRBV30 with TRBJ1-5; D gene uncertain. Trimming took 1 base from V and 7 from J, leaving 11 bases between them. Germline V gene lookup returns CDR1 GTSNPN and CDR2 SVGIG (reference sequence). The CDR3 is 13 residues long. This CDR3 reads CAWSGGDGQPQHF. Written as DNA, the CDR3 is TGTGCCTGGAGTGGGGGAGACGGCCAGCCCCAGCATTTT.

The chain employs TRBV19 and TRBJ2-7; D might be TRBD2 (6 bases). From germline, CDR1 is LNHDA and CDR2 SQIVND (reference sequence). The length of the CDR3 is 15 residues. V was clipped by 1 base and J by 7 bases, with 17 bases between them. The CDR3 loop is CASSIAEGFGSEQYF. The CDR3, as DNA: TGTGCCAGTAGTATAGCTGAGGGATTCGGGAGTGAGCAGTACTTC. Together with reference TRBV19 and TRBJ2-7, the CDR3 gives the full variable domain: DGGITQSPKYLFRKEGQNVTLSCEQNLNHDAMYWYRQDPGQGLRLIYYSQIVNDFQKGDIAEGYSVSREKKESFPLTVTSAQKNPTAFYLCASSIAEGFGSEQYFGPGTRLTVT.

The chain couples TRBV2 to TRBJ1-2; maybe TRBD1 (6 bases). Germline CDR1 is SNHLY and CDR2 is FYNNEI. This CDR3 is built from 17 residues. V was shortened by 2 bases and J by 4 bases, with 20 bases between the two germline ends. CDR3 in DNA: TGTGCCAGCAGTGAATCGGGATTAAGGGGGGCGAGCTATGGCTACACCTTC. It translates to CASSESGLRGASYGYTF.

The CDR3 nucleotides read TGTGCCAGCAGCGGAGGGACAGCGAACACCGGGGAGCTGTTTTTT. As protein: CASSGGTANTGELFF. The chain employs TRBV7-7 and TRBJ2-2; D is possibly TRBD1 (7 bases). The CDR3 spans 15 residues. Trimming removed 5 bases at V and 0 bases at J, with 10 bases between. Germline CDR1 SSHAT, CDR2 FNYEAQ (reference sequence). Full variable domain (missing parts from reference TRBV7-7 and TRBJ2-2): GAGVSQSPRYKVTKRGQDVTLRCDPISSHATLYWYQQALGQGPEFLTYFNYEAQPDKSGLPSDRFSAERPEGSISTLTIQRTEQRDSAMYRCASSGGTANTGELFFGEGSRLTVL.

V usage is TRBV11-2 and J usage is TRBJ2-7; 10 bases match TRBD2. The CDR3 extends over 15 amino acids. V dropped 6 bases and J dropped 3; count of bases not matched to a gene: 8. Germline-derived CDR1 and CDR2 are SGHAT and FQNNGV. The chain's CDR3 is CASSWTSGMNYEQYF. For the CDR3, the DNA is TGTGCCAGCAGTTGGACTAGCGGTATGAACTACGAGCAGTACTTC. Full variable domain (remainder filled in from reference TRBV11-2 and TRBJ2-7): EAGVAQSPRYKIIEKRQSVAFWCNPISGHATLYWYQQILGQGPKLLIQFQNNGVVDDSQLPKDRFSAERLKGVDSTLKIQPAKLEDSAVYLCASSWTSGMNYEQYFGPGTRLTVT.

The genes are TRBV6-1 and TRBJ2-2, with 7 positions matching TRBD2. Germline CDR1 is MNHNS and CDR2 is SASEGT. The V segment lost 8 bases and the J segment 4 bases; nucleotides outside the gene matches: 7. The CDR3 covers 14 residues. This chain's CDR3 is CASVPGGPTGELFF. The CDR3 DNA is TGTGCCAGCGTCCCGGGAGGCCCCACCGGGGAGCTGTTTTTT.

The chain combines TRBV27 with TRBJ2-1; TRBD2 matches at 14 bases. J gave up 0 bases and V 8 bases, and 15 bases lay outside the gene matches. The germline CDR1 and CDR2 sequences are MNHEY and SMNVEV (reference sequence). The CDR3 is 20 amino acids. CDR3 DNA sequence: TGTGCCAGCGGGAGGACTAGCGGGAGGACTATTCGACCCTCCTACAATGAGCAGTTCTTC. Residues: CASGRTSGRTIRPSYNEQFF.

The V gene is TRBV2, the J gene TRBJ1-3; D is undetermined. Between the trimmed V and J ends, which lost 4 bases and 2 bases, there was a span of 12 bases. Germline CDR1 and CDR2: SNHLY and FYNNEI. CDR3 length: 15 residues. CDR3: CASSVRIIAGNTIYF. DNA of the CDR3: TGTGCCAGCAGTGTCAGGATAATTGCTGGAAACACCATATATTTT.

The V gene is TRBV18, the J gene TRBJ1-3; no definite D call. The CDR3 runs 14 residues. CDR1 and CDR2 (germline): KGHSH, LQKENI. The V and J ends lost 4 bases and 0 bases respectively, with 7 bases between them. In DNA, the CDR3 is TGTGCCAGCTCACTGACCAACTCTGGAAACACCATATATTTT. This translates into CASSLTNSGNTIYF.

About this clone itself: The sample has other DNA sequences that encode this CDR3 too. The rearrangement uses TRBV5-1 and TRBJ1-1, with a tentative D call TRBD1 (6 bases). Per germline, CDR1 SGHRS and CDR2 YFSETQ. This CDR3 is built from 16 residues. V lost 3 bases to trimming and J lost 0 bases, with 15 bases between them. CDR3: CASSSGRTALNTEAFF. The CDR3 coding sequence is TGCGCCAGCAGCTCTGGACGGACAGCACTGAACACTGAAGCTTTCTTT. The full variable domain, in which reference TRBV5-1 and TRBJ1-1 provide the parts outside the CDR3, is KAGVTQTPRYLIKTRGQQVTLSCSPISGHRSVSWYQQTPGQGLQFLFEYFSETQRNKGNFPGRFSGRQFSNSRSEMNVSTLELGDSALYLCASSSGRTALNTEAFFGQGTRLTVV.

The rearrangement links TRBV5-4 to TRBJ2-5, with D possibly TRBD1 on 6 matching bases. V was clipped by 3 bases and J by 7 bases, with 13 bases between them. The germline gives CDR1 SGHNT, CDR2 YYREEE (reference sequence). CDR3 length equals 13 residues. CDR3 sequence: CASSWDIGGTQYF. In DNA, the CDR3 is TGTGCCAGCAGCTGGGATATAGGGGGGACCCAGTACTTC.

A word on this clone: Other nucleotide sequences in the sample specify the same CDR3. The chain uses TRBV6-1 and TRBJ2-7, with 8 nucleotides matching TRBD2. This CDR3 comprises 14 residues. Per germline, CDR1 MNHNS and CDR2 SASEGT. With 7 bases clipped from V and 2 bases from J, the junction kept 7 bases outside the gene matches. The CDR3 reads CASTRREGAYEQYF. The CDR3 nucleotides are TGTGCCAGCACCCGCCGGGAGGGCGCCTACGAGCAGTACTTC.

This chain uses TRBV15 with TRBJ2-2, with 7 nucleotides matching TRBD1. Trimming at V came to 7 bases and at J to 1 base, leaving 6 bases not matched to a gene. The CDR3 contains 15 residues. Germline lookup yields CDR1 LNHNV and CDR2 YYDKDF (reference sequence). The CDR3 DNA reads TGTGCCACCACCCAACAGGGGAAGAACACCGGGGAGCTGTTTTTT. Protein: CATTQQGKNTGELFF.

The chain couples TRBV19 to TRBJ2-1; 10 nucleotides agree with TRBD2. Germline lookup yields CDR1 LNHDA and CDR2 SQIVND (reference sequence). V shed 7 bases, J shed 2 bases, and the junction held 8 bases outside the gene matches. The CDR3 runs to 16 residues. The CDR3 DNA is TGTGCCAGTAACGAGGTAGCGGGAGGCCCCTACAATGAGCAGTTCTTC. Translating gives CASNEVAGGPYNEQFF.

The V and J genes are TRBV5-1 and TRBJ2-1; maybe TRBD1 (6 bases). Germline V lookup: CDR1 SGHRS, CDR2 YFSETQ. The germline V and J ends were trimmed by 7 bases and 9 bases, with 14 bases remaining between them. The CDR3 spans 12 residues. The CDR3 bases are TGCGCCAGCTATACCACAGGGCGTGAGCAGTTCTTC. It translates to CASYTTGREQFF.

This chain links TRBV7-6 with TRBJ2-3; 9 bases map to TRBD2. The germline V gene has CDR1 SGHVS and CDR2 FNYEAQ. V shed 5 bases and J 4 bases; nucleotides not matched to a gene: 7. The CDR3 consists of 15 residues. The CDR3 sequence is CASSAGAGGPDTQYF. The CDR3 DNA sequence: TGTGCCAGCAGCGCGGGGGCGGGAGGGCCAGATACGCAGTATTTT.

This chain links TRBV4-1 with TRBJ1-1, with TRBD1 as a possible D gene (6 bases). The V gene's germline CDR1 is MGHRA and CDR2 YSYEKL. CDR3 length: 15 residues. The germline V and J ends were trimmed by 3 bases and 8 bases, with 19 bases remaining between them. CDR3 DNA sequence: TGCGCCAGCAGCCAGAGAGCCGGGACATACGCCGAAGCTTTCTTT. It translates to CASSQRAGTYAEAFF.

This clone was detected only once. V usage is TRBV11-2 and J usage is TRBJ1-2; a weak D match, TRBD1 (6 bases). CDR1 is SGHAT, CDR2 FQNNGV, per germline. V was shortened by 1 base and J by 4 bases, with 13 bases between the two germline ends. CDR3 size: 15 residues. CDR3 in amino acids: CASSLVFRRGYGYTF. As DNA, the CDR3 is TGTGCCAGCAGCTTAGTATTTCGCAGGGGCTATGGCTACACCTTC.